This TCR beta chain was retrieved from a study of vaccination and CD4 T cells after COVID-19. Study-level background: The stimulus for the cells was overlapping spike peptides derived from SARS-CoV-2, HCoV-NL63, HCoV-OC43 and HCoV-229E.

Oncomine TCR Beta short-read sequencing was applied to DNA from cultured CD4+ T cells. TCRdb passed the PCR reads through MiXCR, listing each CDR3 protein once. The sample consists of roughly 3,500 distinct CDR3 sequences, around 17% of them appearing once. Germline CDR1 is SNHLY and CDR2 is FYNNEI. V was pared by 6 bases and J by 7 bases, with 12 bases between. CDR3 length equals 13 residues. Treatment denoted: roughly ten-day PBMC culture with coronavirus spike peptide pools or control peptides (ViraFEST assay). Study-level findings and limits: In convalescent patients, 304 of 307 vaccine-specific clones were mono-reactive for SARS-CoV-2 spike.

Concerning this clonotype: Its antigen is currently unknown.

The rearrangement joins TRBV2 to TRBJ2-2; D perhaps matches TRBD2 (5 bases). Sequencing was performed on CD4+ T cells from blood, cultured in vitro. The TCR comes from a human donor who had recovered from COVID-19. The CDR3 reads CASSEREIGELFF. The CDR3 DNA reads TGTGCCAGCAGCGAACGGGAAATCGGGGAGCTGTTTTTT. The variable domain in full, with the rest retrieved from reference TRBV2 and TRBJ2-2, is EPEVTQTPSHQVTQMGQEVILRCVPISNHLYFYWYRQILGQKVEFLVSFYNNEISEKSEIFDDQFSVERPDGSNFTLKIRSTKLEDSAMYFCASSEREIGELFFGEGSRLTVL.